This T cell receptor (beta chain) comes out of a study of shared clonotypes between healthy human individuals. A single count supports this clone. The antigen is unknown. The germline gives CDR1 MNHNS, CDR2 SASEGT. V lost 2 bases to trimming and J lost 0 bases, with 12 bases between them. The CDR3 covers 16 residues. Clones were read by immunoSEQ multiplex PCR, and TCRdb kept only the in-frame ones, dropping some. In the table there are under 850,000 clones, approximately 72% of which are singletons. Study-wide results and caveats: Few donors limited the genetic and exposure-history diversity represented.

The J gene is TRBJ2-3, the V gene TRBV6-1, with D possibly being TRBD1 (6 bases). The clonotype originates from a woman aged 25 to 39 in good health. The material sequenced was memory CD4+ T cells sorted from blood. Subset in this sample: CD45RA-negative fraction. The CDR3 sequence: CASSEPGQGSTDTQYF. The CDR3 bases are TGTGCCAGCAGTGAACCCGGGCAGGGGAGCACAGATACGCAGTATTTT.